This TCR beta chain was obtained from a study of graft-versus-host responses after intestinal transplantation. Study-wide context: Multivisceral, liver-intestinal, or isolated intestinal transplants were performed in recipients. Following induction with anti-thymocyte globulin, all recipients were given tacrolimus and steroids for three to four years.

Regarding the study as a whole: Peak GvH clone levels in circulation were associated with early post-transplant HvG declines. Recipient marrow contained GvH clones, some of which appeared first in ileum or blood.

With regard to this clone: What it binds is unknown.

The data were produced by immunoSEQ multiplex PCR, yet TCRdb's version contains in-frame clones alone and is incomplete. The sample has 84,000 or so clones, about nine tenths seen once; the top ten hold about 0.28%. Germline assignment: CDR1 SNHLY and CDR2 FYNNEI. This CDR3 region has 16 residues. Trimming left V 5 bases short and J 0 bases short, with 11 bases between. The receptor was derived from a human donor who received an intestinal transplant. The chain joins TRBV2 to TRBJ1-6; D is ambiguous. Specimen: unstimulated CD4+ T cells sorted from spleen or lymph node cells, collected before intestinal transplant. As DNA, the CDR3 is TGTGCCAGCAGTCCTCGGGAGAGCTCCTATAATTCACCCCTCCACTTT. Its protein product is CASSPRESSYNSPLHF.